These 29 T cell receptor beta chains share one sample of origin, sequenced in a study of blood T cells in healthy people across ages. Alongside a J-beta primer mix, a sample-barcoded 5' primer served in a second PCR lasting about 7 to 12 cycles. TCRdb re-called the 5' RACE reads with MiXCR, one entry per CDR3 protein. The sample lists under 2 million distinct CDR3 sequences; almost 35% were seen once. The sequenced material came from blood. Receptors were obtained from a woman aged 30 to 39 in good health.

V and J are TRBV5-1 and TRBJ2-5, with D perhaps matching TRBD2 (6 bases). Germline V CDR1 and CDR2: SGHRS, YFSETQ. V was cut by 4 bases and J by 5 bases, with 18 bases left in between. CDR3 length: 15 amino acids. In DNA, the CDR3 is TGCGCCAGCAGCCCCGGGACTGACGAGCGGGAGACCCAGTACTTC. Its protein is CASSPGTDERETQYF.

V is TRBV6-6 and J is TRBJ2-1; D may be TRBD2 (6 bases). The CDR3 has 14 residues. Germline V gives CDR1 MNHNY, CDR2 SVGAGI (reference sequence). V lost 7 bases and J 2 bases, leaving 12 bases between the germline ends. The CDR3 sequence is CASTWGDPYNEQFF. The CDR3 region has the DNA TGTGCCAGCACCTGGGGGGACCCCTACAATGAGCAGTTCTTC.

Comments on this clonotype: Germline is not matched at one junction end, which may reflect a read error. The CDR3: CASSFGGGGHDHPQHF. The CDR3, as DNA: TGTGCCAGCAGTTTTGGCGGGGGAGGCCATGATCACCCCCAGCATTTT. The rearrangement joins TRBV12-3 or TRBV12-4 to TRBJ1-5, with TRBD1 as a possible D gene (5 bases). The CDR3 loop spans 16 amino acids.

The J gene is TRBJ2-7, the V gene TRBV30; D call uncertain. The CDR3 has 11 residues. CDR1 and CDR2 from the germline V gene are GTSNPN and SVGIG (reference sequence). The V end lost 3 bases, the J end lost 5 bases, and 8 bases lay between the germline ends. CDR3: CAWSRVHEQYF. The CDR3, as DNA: TGTGCCTGGAGCCGGGTCCACGAGCAGTACTTC. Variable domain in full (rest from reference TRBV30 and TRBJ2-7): SQTIHQWPATLVQPVGSPLSLECTVEGTSNPNLYWYRQAAGRGLQLLFYSVGIGQISSEVPQNLSASRPQDRQFILSSKKLLLSDSGFYLCAWSRVHEQYFGPGTRLTVT.

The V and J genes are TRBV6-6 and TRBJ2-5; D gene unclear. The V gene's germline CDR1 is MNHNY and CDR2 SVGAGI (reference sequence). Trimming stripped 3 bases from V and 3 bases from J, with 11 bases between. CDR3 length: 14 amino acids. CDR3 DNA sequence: TGTGCCAGCAGTTATCCACCGATGGAAGAGACCCAGTACTTC. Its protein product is CASSYPPMEETQYF.

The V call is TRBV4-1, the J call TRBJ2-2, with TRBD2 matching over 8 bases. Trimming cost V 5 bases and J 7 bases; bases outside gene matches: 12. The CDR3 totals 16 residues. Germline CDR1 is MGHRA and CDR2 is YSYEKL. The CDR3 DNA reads TGCGCCAGCAGCGGAAACCTAGCGGGCCGGCGCGGGGAGCTGTTTTTT. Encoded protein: CASSGNLAGRRGELFF.

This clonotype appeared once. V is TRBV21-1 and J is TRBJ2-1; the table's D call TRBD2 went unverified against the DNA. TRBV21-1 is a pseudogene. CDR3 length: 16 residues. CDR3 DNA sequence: TGTGCCAGCAGCAAAGGGGGCGGGAGTGGAGACAATGAGCAGTTCTTC. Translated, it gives CASSKGGGSGDNEQFF.

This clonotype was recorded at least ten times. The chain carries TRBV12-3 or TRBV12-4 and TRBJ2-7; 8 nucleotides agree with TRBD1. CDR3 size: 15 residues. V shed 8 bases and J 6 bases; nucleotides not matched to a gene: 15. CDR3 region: CASSTQGANLREQYF. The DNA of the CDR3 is TGTGCCAGCTCCACCCAGGGGGCGAACCTTCGCGAGCAGTACTTC.

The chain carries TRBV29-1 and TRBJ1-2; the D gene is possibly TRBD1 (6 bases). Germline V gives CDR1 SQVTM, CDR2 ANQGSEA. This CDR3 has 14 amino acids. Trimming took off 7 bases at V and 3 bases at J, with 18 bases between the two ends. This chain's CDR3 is CSAHRGDNYYGYTF. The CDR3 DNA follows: TGCAGCGCCCACCGAGGGGACAACTACTATGGCTACACCTTC.

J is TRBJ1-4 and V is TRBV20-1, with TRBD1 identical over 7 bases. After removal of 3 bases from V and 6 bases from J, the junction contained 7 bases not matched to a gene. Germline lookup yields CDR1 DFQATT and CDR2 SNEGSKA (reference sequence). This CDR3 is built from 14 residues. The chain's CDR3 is CSASVGTADEKLFF. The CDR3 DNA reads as TGCAGTGCTAGCGTGGGGACAGCCGATGAAAAACTGTTTTTT.

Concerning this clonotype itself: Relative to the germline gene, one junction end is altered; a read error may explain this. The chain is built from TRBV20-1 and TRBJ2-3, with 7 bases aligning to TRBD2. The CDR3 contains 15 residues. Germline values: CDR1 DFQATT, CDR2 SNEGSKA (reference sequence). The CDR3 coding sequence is TGCAGTGTTAGAGATAAGCGGGGAAGCACAGATACGCAGTATTTT. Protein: CSVRDKRGSTDTQYF.

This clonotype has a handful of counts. CDR3 bases: TGTGCCAGCAGCCGACTAGCGGGGGGGCCTAGCACAGATACGCAGTATTTT. This sequence encodes CASSRLAGGPSTDTQYF. J is TRBJ2-3 and V is TRBV6-1, with 14 positions matching TRBD2. V gave up 6 bases and J gave up 0 bases; unmatched junction bases: 5. Germline CDR1 MNHNS, CDR2 SASEGT. The CDR3 consists of 17 residues.

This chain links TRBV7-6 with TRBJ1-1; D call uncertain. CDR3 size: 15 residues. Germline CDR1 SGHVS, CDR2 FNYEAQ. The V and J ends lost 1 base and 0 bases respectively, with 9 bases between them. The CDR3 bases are TGTGCCAGCAGCTTAGAACCAGACTTGAACACTGAAGCTTTCTTT. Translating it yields CASSLEPDLNTEAFF. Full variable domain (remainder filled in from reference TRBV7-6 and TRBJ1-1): GAGVSQSPRYKVTKRGQDVALRCDPISGHVSLYWYRQALGQGPEFLTYFNYEAQQDKSGLPNDRFSAERPEGSISTLTIQRTEQRDSAMYRCASSLEPDLNTEAFFGQGTRLTVV.

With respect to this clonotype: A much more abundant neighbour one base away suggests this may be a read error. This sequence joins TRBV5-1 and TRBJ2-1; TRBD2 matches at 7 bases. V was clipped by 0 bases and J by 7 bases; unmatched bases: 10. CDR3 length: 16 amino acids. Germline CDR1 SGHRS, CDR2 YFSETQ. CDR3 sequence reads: CASSLGGRDYSNEQFF. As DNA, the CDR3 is TGCGCCAGCAGCTTGGGCGGCAGGGACTACTCGAATGAGCAGTTCTTC.

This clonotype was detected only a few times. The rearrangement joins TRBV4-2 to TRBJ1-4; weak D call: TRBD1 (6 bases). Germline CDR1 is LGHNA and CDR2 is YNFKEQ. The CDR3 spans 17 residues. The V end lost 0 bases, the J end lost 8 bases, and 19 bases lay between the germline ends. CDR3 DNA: TGTGCCAGCAGCCAAGATAACCAGCCAGGGGCCGGCGAAAAACTGTTTTTT. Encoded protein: CASSQDNQPGAGEKLFF.

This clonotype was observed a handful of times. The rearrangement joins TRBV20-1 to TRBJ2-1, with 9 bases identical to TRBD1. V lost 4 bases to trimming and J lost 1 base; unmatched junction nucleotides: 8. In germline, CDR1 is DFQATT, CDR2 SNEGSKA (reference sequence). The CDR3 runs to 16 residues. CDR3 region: CSATTGGGRSYNEQFF. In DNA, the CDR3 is TGCAGTGCTACGACAGGGGGTGGAAGGTCCTACAATGAGCAGTTCTTC.

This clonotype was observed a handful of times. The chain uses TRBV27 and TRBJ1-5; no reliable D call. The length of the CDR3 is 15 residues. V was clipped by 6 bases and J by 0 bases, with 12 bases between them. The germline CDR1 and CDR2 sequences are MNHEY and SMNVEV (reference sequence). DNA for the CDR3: TGTGCCAGCAGATCCGGCTTTTATAGCAATCAGCCCCAGCATTTT. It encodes CASRSGFYSNQPQHF.

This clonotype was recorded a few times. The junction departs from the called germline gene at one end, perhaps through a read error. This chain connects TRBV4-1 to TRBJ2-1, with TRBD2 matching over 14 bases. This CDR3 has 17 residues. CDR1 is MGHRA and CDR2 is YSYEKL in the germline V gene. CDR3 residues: CAGSQDEGLAGAPKQFF. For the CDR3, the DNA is TGCGCCGGCAGCCAAGATGAGGGACTAGCGGGGGCGCCGAAGCAGTTCTTC.

The CDR3 sequence: CASSYSTQRPNEKLFF. The CDR3 bases are TGTGCCAGCAGTTACTCGACCCAGAGACCTAATGAAAAACTGTTTTTT. The V call is TRBV6-6, the J call TRBJ1-4; D uncertain. The CDR3 contains 16 residues. Germline loops: CDR1 MNHNY, CDR2 SVGAGI (reference sequence). With 0 bases removed from V and 3 bases from J, the gap between germline ends came to 11 bases.

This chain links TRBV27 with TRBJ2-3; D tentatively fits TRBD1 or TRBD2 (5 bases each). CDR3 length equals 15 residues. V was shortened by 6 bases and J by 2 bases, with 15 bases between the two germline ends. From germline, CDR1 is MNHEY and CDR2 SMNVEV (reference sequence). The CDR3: CASSPGLAHTDTQYF. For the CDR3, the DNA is TGTGCCAGCAGCCCAGGGCTAGCCCACACAGATACGCAGTATTTT.

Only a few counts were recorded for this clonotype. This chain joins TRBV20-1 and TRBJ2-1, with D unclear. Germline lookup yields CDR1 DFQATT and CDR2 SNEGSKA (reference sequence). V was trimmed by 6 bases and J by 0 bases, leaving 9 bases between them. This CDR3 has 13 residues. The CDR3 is CSAGFGSYNEQFF. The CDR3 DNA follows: TGCAGTGCCGGCTTCGGCTCCTACAATGAGCAGTTCTTC.

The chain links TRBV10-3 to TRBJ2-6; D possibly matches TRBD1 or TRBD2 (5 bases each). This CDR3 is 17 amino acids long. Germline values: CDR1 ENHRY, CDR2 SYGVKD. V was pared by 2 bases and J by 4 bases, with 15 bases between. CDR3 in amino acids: CAISERGLGAGANVLTF. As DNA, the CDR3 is TGTGCCATCAGTGAGAGGGGTCTCGGGGCAGGGGCCAACGTCCTGACTTTC.

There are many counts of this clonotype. The CDR3 DNA is TGTGCCAGCGGAGATTCAGGGGGCTCCTACGAGCAGTACTTC. Encoded protein: CASGDSGGSYEQYF. The chain links TRBV12-3 or TRBV12-4 to TRBJ2-7, with 7 bases aligning to TRBD1. J gave up 0 bases and V 8 bases, and 7 bases lay outside the gene matches. The CDR3 spans 14 residues.

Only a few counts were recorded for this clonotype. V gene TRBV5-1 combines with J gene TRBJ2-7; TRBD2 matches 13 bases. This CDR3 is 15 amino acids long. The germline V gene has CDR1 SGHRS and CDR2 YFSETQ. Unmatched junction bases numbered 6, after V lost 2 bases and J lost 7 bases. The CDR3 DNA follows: TGCGCCAGCAGCTTAACTAGCGGGGGGGCATGGGAGCAGTACTTC. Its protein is CASSLTSGGAWEQYF.

CDR3 loop: CSARRDMVYEQYF. DNA of the CDR3: TGCAGTGCTAGACGGGACATGGTCTACGAGCAGTACTTC. The chain is built from TRBV20-1 and TRBJ2-5; D perhaps matches TRBD1 (6 bases). The J call may not be correct, given that the DNA end is closer to TRBJ2-7. This CDR3 has 13 amino acids. Germline V lookup: CDR1 DFQATT, CDR2 SNEGSKA (reference sequence).

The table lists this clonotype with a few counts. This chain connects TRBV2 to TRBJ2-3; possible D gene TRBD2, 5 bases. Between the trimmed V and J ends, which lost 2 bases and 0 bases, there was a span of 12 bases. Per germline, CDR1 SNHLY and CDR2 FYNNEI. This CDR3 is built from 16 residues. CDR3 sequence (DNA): TGTGCCAGCAGTGAACATGGGAGATCTAGCACAGATACGCAGTATTTT. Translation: CASSEHGRSSTDTQYF.

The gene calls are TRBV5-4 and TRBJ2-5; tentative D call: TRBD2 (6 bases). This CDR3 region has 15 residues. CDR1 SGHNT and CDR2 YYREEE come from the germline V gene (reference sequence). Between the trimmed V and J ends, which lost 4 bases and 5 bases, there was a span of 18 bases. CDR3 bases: TGTGCCAGCAGCATCGACGCAACGGCGGGGGAGACCCAGTACTTC. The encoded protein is CASSIDATAGETQYF.

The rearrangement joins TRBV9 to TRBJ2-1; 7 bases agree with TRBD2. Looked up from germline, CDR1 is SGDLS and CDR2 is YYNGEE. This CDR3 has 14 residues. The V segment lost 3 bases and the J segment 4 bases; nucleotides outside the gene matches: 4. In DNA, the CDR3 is TGTGCCAGCAGCGGCTCGGGACTATACAATGAGCAGTTCTTC. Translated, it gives CASSGSGLYNEQFF.

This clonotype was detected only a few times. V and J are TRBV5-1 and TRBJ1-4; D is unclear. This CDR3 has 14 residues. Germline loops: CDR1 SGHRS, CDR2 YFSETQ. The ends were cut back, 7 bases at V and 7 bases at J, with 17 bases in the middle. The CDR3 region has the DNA TGCGCCAGCTGCCCCTACGCCGGGAGTGAAAAACTGTTTTTT. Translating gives CASCPYAGSEKLFF.